Listed here is a single T cell receptor beta chain. Its antigen is currently unknown. Donors gave roughly 9.1 milliliters of peripheral blood apiece. This sample is part of a study of blood T cells in healthy people across ages. Findings and caveats of the study: Naive and antigen-experienced cells were not separated, limiting conclusive comparison. Estimates of total diversity, which came from one million sequenced T cells, were considered to be underestimates.

Using a J-beta primer mix together with a sample-barcoded 5' primer, a second PCR was run for about 7 to 12 cycles. TCRdb reprocessed the 5' RACE reads with MiXCR, giving one entry per CDR3 protein. The sample has roughly 700,000 distinct CDR3 sequences, 20% to 30% seen once. These same data were also listed under a study on T cells of mothers and their children. Turning to that study: Whether pairs are related or unrelated, thymic selection shapes their TCR recombination output in much the same way.

This sequence was found in a boy aged 5-17 years in good health. Sequenced input: blood.

The CDR3 is CASSPGTGYDGYTF. The DNA of the CDR3 is TGTGCCAGCTCACCAGGGACAGGATATGATGGCTACACCTTC. The chain is built from TRBV18 and TRBJ1-2; TRBD1 aligns across 8 bases. The CDR3 has 14 amino acids. Germline CDR1 KGHSH, CDR2 LQKENI. V dropped 2 bases and J dropped 6; count of bases not matched to a gene: 5.